This T cell receptor (beta chain) appears in the sequencing data of a study of T cells expressing NK-cell markers. The wider study: From sorted CD3+CD56+NKG2C+, CD3+CD56+NKG2C- and CD3+CD56-NKG2C+ T cells came the TCR beta repertoires. Study-level points and caveats: Questions lingered over whether expanded NKG2C+ T cell clones were HCMV-specific. In several donors, these clonotypes also led the CD3+CD56-NKG2C+ fraction.

Researchers built TCR beta cDNA using 5'RACE template switching with UMIs. Using the 5' RACE reads, TCRdb records one entry per CDR3 protein without DNA. The sample data list approximately 170,000 distinct CDR3 sequences. There are 17 residues in the CDR3. In the case of this clonotype: Antigen specificity is unknown.

The sample taken for sequencing was blood T cells: a sorted CD56 or NKG2C T cell subset, CD4+ or CD8+ T cells, or bulk PBMC T cells (not recorded which). This TCR was sampled from a man aged 18 to 70 in good health. This sequence joins TRBV12-3 or TRBV12-4 and TRBJ1-4; TCRdb reports TRBD1, a call that lacks DNA to check it against. CDR3 region: CASSPWGQGLYREKLFF.